This T cell receptor beta chain was recovered during a study of blood T cells in healthy people across ages. A few counts support this clonotype. Primers used in a second PCR of roughly 7 to 11 cycles were a sample-barcoded 5' primer and a J-beta primer mix. TCRdb independently ran MiXCR on the 5' RACE reads; one entry per CDR3 protein. The top ten hold over 2% of the sample, which has under 2,000,000 distinct CDR3 sequences, about 50% seen once. Trimming took 3 bases from V and 6 from J, leaving 8 bases between them. From germline, CDR1 is SQVTM and CDR2 ANQGSEA. The CDR3 extends over 11 amino acids.

Sequencing used blood. The chain is built from TRBV29-1 and TRBJ1-2; D unresolved. The sequence was collected from a woman aged 35 to 49 in good health. The CDR3 region has the DNA TGCAGCGTTGATAGTGGAAATGGCTACACCTTC. It yields the protein CSVDSGNGYTF.